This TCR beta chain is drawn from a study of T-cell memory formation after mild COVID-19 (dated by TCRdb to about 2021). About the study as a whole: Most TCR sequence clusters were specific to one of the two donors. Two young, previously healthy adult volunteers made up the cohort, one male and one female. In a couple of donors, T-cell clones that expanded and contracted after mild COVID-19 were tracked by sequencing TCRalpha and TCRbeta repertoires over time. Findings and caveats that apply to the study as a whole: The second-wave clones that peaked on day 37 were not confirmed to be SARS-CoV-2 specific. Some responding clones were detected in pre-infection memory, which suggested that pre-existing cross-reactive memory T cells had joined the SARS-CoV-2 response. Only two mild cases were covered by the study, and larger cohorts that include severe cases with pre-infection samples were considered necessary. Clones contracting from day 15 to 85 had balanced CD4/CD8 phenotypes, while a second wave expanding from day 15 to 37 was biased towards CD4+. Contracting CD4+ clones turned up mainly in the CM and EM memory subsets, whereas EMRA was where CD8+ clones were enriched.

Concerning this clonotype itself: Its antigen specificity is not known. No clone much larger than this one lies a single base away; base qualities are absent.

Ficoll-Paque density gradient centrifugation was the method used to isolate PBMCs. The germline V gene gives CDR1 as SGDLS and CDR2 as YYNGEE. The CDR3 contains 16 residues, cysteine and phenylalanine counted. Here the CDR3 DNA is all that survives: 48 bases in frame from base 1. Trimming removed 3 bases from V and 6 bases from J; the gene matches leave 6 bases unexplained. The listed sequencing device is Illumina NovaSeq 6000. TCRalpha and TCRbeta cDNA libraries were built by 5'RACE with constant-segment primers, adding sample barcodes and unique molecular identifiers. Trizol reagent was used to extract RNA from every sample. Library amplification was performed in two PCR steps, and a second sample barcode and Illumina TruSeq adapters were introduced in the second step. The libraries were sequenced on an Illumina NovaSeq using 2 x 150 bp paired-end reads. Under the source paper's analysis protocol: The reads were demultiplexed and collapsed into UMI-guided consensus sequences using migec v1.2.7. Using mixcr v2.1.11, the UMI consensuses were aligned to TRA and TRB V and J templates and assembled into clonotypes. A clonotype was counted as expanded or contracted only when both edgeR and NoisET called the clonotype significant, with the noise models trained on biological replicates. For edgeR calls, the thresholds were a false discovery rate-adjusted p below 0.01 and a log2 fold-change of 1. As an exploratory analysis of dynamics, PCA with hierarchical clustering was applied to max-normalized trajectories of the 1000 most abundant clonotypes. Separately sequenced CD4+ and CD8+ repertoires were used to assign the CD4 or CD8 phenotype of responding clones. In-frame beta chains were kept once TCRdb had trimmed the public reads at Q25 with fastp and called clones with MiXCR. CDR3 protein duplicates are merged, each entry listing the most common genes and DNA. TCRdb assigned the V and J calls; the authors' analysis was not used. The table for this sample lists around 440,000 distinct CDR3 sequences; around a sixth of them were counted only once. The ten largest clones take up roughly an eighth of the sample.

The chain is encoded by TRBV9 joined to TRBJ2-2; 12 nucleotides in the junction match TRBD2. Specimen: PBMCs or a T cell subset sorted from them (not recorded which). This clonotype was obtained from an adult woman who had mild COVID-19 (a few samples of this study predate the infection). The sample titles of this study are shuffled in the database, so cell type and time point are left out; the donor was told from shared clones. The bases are TGTGCCAGCAGCGCCCTACTAGCGGGGGGCCCCGGGGAGCTGTTTTTT. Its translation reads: CASSALLAGGPGELFF.